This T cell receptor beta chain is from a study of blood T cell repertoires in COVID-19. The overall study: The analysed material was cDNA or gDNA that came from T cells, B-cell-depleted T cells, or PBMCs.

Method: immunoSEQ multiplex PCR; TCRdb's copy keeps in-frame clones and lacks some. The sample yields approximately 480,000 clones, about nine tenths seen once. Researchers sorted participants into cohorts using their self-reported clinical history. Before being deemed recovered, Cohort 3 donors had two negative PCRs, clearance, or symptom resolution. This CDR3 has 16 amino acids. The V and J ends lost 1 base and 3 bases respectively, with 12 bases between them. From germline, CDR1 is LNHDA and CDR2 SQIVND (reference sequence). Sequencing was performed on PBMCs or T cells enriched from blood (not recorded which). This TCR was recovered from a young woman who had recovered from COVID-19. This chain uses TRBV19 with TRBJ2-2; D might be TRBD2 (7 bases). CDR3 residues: CASSIGGGPYTGELFF. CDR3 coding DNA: TGTGCCAGTAGTATAGGCGGGGGCCCCTACACCGGGGAGCTGTTTTTT.